This T cell receptor beta chain was observed in a study of blood T cell repertoires in COVID-19. Turning to the study itself: PBMCs, B-cell-depleted T cells, or T cells provided the cDNA or gDNA that made up the material.

This clone has more than one count but fewer than ten. The CDR3 loop spans 16 amino acids. Germline V lookup: CDR1 LNHDA, CDR2 SQIVND (reference sequence). Trimming cost V 6 bases and J 3 bases; bases outside gene matches: 12. The participants were between about 18 and 90 years old and came from under 25 US areas. Measured with immunoSEQ multiplex PCR; TCRdb has only the in-frame clones, and not every one. The sample lists a few hundred thousand clones, just under 85% occurring once. J is TRBJ1-1 and V is TRBV19; 8 bases match TRBD1. The sample consisted of PBMCs or T cells enriched from blood (not recorded which). The TCR sequence derives from a man in his forties who had recovered from COVID-19. The CDR3 sequence is CASRSATGAEDTEAFF. DNA of the CDR3: TGTGCCAGTAGATCGGCGACAGGGGCCGAGGACACTGAAGCTTTCTTT.